What follows are 32 T cell receptor beta chains derived from one specimen sequenced in a study of blood T cell repertoires in COVID-19. The protocol was immunoSEQ multiplex PCR, while the TCRdb copy is restricted to in-frame clones and leaves out a portion. The sample includes roughly 380,000 clones, around 91% seen only once; the top ten take 1.5% to 1.9%. Sample: peripheral blood. The receptor source for this set is a woman aged 35 to 49 with COVID-19, enrolled during active disease.

This chain connects TRBV7-2 to TRBJ1-4; tentative D call: TRBD1 (5 bases). The CDR3 is made up of 15 amino acids. In germline, CDR1 is SGHTA, CDR2 FQGNSA. Trimming left V 1 base short and J 1 base short, with 7 bases between. This CDR3 reads CASSLEGRTNEKLFF. CDR3 DNA sequence: TGTGCCAGCAGCTTAGAGGGGCGAACTAATGAAAAACTGTTTTTT.

V is TRBV11-3 and J is TRBJ2-3; 10 nucleotides line up with TRBD2. Looked up from germline, CDR1 is SGHNT and CDR2 is YENEEA. Trimming at V came to 5 bases and at J to 0 bases, leaving 2 bases not matched to a gene. This CDR3 has 15 residues. CDR3 nucleotide sequence: TGTGCCAGCAGCATTAGCGGGAGGAGCACAGATACGCAGTATTTT. The encoded protein is CASSISGRSTDTQYF.

As concerns this clone: This specimen includes other DNA sequences encoding the same CDR3. This chain connects TRBV6-2 or TRBV6-3 to TRBJ1-5; unclear D gene. Trimming cost V 4 bases and J 5 bases, with 6 bases left between them. Germline lookup yields CDR1 MNHEY and CDR2 SVGEGT. This CDR3 is 12 amino acids long. This CDR3 is CASSSGDQPQHF. CDR3 sequence (DNA): TGTGCCAGCAGTTCCGGGGATCAGCCCCAGCATTTT.

The CDR3 DNA reads as TGTGCCAGCAGTTCTTTTGGGACAGGGTCTGGTGGCTACACCTTC. This codes for CASSSFGTGSGGYTF. J is TRBJ1-2 and V is TRBV6-2 or TRBV6-3; 9 positions match TRBD1. The CDR3 is 15 residues long. Germline CDR1 MNHEY, CDR2 SVGEGT. The V segment lost 4 bases and the J segment 7 bases; nucleotides outside the gene matches: 10.

V and J are TRBV6-5 and TRBJ2-1; the match to TRBD2 covers 8 bases. This CDR3 is built from 15 residues. J lost 5 bases, V lost 2 bases, and 5 bases had no gene match. Germline V gives CDR1 MNHEY, CDR2 SVGAGI. The CDR3 loop is CASSYQAGGHNEQFF. CDR3 coding DNA: TGTGCCAGCAGTTACCAGGCGGGGGGCCACAATGAGCAGTTCTTC.

A word on this clone: The same CDR3 is also encoded by other DNA sequences in this sample. The chain carries TRBV7-9 and TRBJ1-3, with 7 bases lining up with TRBD1. The CDR3 runs 15 residues. Germline CDR1 and CDR2: SEHNR and FQNEAQ (reference sequence). V dropped 3 bases and J dropped 2; count of bases not matched to a gene: 4. The CDR3 loop is CASSLAGTAGNTIYF. DNA of the CDR3: TGTGCCAGCAGCTTGGCCGGGACAGCTGGAAACACCATATATTTT.

CDR3 amino acids: CASSIHRAPTNEKLFF. CDR3 DNA: TGTGCCAGTAGTATACACAGAGCCCCAACTAATGAAAAACTGTTTTTT. V is TRBV19 and J is TRBJ1-4; no reliable D call. V was clipped by 2 bases and J by 0 bases, with 10 bases between them. The germline CDR1 and CDR2 sequences are LNHDA and SQIVND (reference sequence). The CDR3 runs to 16 residues.

The gene calls are TRBV9 and TRBJ2-5; TRBD2 matches at 10 bases. The CDR3 length is 19 residues. Unmatched junction bases numbered 17, after V lost 5 bases and J lost 1 base. Germline V gives CDR1 SGDLS, CDR2 YYNGEE. CDR3 sequence: CASSRRIAGGRRLQETQYF. The DNA for the CDR3 is TGTGCCAGCAGTCGTAGGATAGCGGGGGGACGCCGGCTCCAAGAGACCCAGTACTTC.

J is TRBJ1-5 and V is TRBV27; perhaps TRBD1 as D (5 bases). Germline values: CDR1 MNHEY, CDR2 SMNVEV (reference sequence). CDR3 length: 14 amino acids. V was pared by 3 bases and J by 7 bases, with 13 bases between. The CDR3 loop is CASSLGLTGQPQHF. CDR3 in DNA: TGTGCCAGCAGTTTGGGGCTGACGGGCCAGCCCCAGCATTTT.

V gene TRBV5-1 combines with J gene TRBJ1-2; TRBD1 agrees at 9 bases. The V gene's germline CDR1 is SGHRS and CDR2 YFSETQ. The ends lost 0 bases at V and 7 bases at J; junction bases unmatched: 1. CDR3 length: 13 amino acids. The CDR3, as DNA: TGCGCCAGCAGCTTGGGACAGGGGGGTGGCTACACCTTC. Translated: CASSLGQGGGYTF.

V usage is TRBV7-8 and J usage is TRBJ2-1; 8 nucleotides align to TRBD2. The CDR3 covers 16 residues. J lost 4 bases, V lost 5 bases, and 10 bases had no gene match. The germline gives CDR1 SGHVS, CDR2 FQNEAQ. In nucleotides, the CDR3 is TGTGCCAGCAGCCCGCCCGCTAGCGGGTCGTACAATGAGCAGTTCTTC. This gives the protein CASSPPASGSYNEQFF.

The chain combines TRBV19 with TRBJ1-5; 9 bases match TRBD1. This CDR3 spans 13 amino acids. Germline V gives CDR1 LNHDA, CDR2 SQIVND (reference sequence). Trimming at V came to 9 bases and at J to 7 bases, leaving 7 bases not matched to a gene. CDR3 amino acids: CASRDREGQPQHF. CDR3 coding DNA: TGTGCCAGCCGGGACAGGGAGGGCCAGCCCCAGCATTTT. The variable domain in full, with the rest retrieved from reference TRBV19 and TRBJ1-5, is DGGITQSPKYLFRKEGQNVTLSCEQNLNHDAMYWYRQDPGQGLRLIYYSQIVNDFQKGDIAEGYSVSREKKESFPLTVTSAQKNPTAFYLCASRDREGQPQHFGDGTRLSIL.

This clone is a singleton in its sample. This sequence joins TRBV5-1 and TRBJ1-2, with TRBD1 matching 8 bases. Germline-derived CDR1 and CDR2 are SGHRS and YFSETQ. This CDR3 contains 14 residues. Germline trimming cut 4 bases from V and 6 bases from J; bases unmatched to any gene: 8. The CDR3 sequence is CASSRTGGSDGYTF. The CDR3 bases are TGCGCCAGCAGCCGAACAGGGGGATCGGATGGCTACACCTTC.

The gene calls are TRBV27 and TRBJ1-1; 7 bases are shared with TRBD1. Germline V gene data show CDR1 as MNHEY and CDR2 as SMNVEV (reference sequence). Unmatched junction bases numbered 8, after V lost 0 bases and J lost 4 bases. The CDR3 loop spans 16 amino acids. CDR3 DNA sequence: TGTGCCAGCAGTTTATCTCCCCATGACAGGGCCACTGAAGCTTTCTTT. Protein sequence: CASSLSPHDRATEAFF.

This clone turned up a few times. V gene TRBV15 combines with J gene TRBJ2-7, with a tentative D call TRBD2 (5 bases). Trimming removed 0 bases from V and 3 bases from J, with 12 bases in between. The CDR3 extends over 15 amino acids. In germline, CDR1 is LNHNV, CDR2 YYDKDF (reference sequence). The CDR3 spells CATSRERDGVYEQYF. The CDR3 DNA is TGTGCCACCAGCAGAGAGAGGGATGGAGTCTACGAGCAGTACTTC.

The chain uses TRBV19 and TRBJ1-2, with unresolved D. The CDR3 has 12 residues. The germline CDR1 and CDR2 sequences are LNHDA and SQIVND (reference sequence). The V and J ends lost 5 bases and 8 bases respectively, with 12 bases between them. CDR3 protein: CASSVGLGGYTF. CDR3 DNA sequence: TGTGCCAGTAGTGTTGGTCTAGGAGGCTACACCTTC.

The V gene is TRBV30, the J gene TRBJ1-5; 9 nucleotides align to TRBD1. CDR3 length: 17 residues. Per the germline V gene, CDR1 is GTSNPN and CDR2 is SVGIG (reference sequence). The ends lost 1 base at V and 2 bases at J; junction bases unmatched: 9. The CDR3 sequence: CAWSADRGAWRNQPQHF. For the CDR3, the DNA is TGTGCCTGGAGTGCAGACAGGGGGGCTTGGCGCAATCAGCCCCAGCATTTT.

The sample holds a few counts of this clone. The chain is built from TRBV6-4 and TRBJ1-5, with no clear D. The CDR3 has 13 amino acids. Germline assignment: CDR1 MRHNA and CDR2 SNTAGT. V shed 3 bases and J shed 6 bases, with 9 bases lying between them. Here the CDR3 reads CASSEGETQPQHF. For the CDR3, the DNA is TGTGCCAGCAGTGAAGGAGAAACTCAGCCCCAGCATTTT.

The V and J genes are TRBV5-6 and TRBJ1-2; TRBD1 matches 8 bases. This CDR3 region has 15 residues. V lost 2 bases to trimming and J lost 2 bases; unmatched junction nucleotides: 5. The germline CDR1 and CDR2 sequences are SGHDT and YYEEEE. The CDR3 coding sequence is TGTGCCAGCAGCTTTAGAGCAGGGGGCAACTATGGCTACACCTTC. This translates into CASSFRAGGNYGYTF.

The chain employs TRBV19 and TRBJ2-7; 9 bases agree with TRBD1. Looked up from germline, CDR1 is LNHDA and CDR2 is SQIVND (reference sequence). The CDR3 sequence is 15 residues long. With V trimmed by 3 bases and J by 6 bases, 9 bases remained unmatched. The CDR3: CASSIPGQGSGEQYF. The CDR3 DNA follows: TGTGCCAGTAGTATTCCGGGACAGGGTTCGGGCGAGCAGTACTTC.

The rearrangement joins TRBV3-1 (or the pseudogene TRBV3-2) to TRBJ1-4; 7 bases align to TRBD1. V dropped 6 bases and J dropped 8; count of bases not matched to a gene: 12. The CDR3 is 15 amino acids. Germline-derived CDR1 and CDR2 are LGHDT and YNNKEL (reference sequence). The CDR3 sequence is CASSSDRESSEKLFF. DNA for the CDR3: TGTGCCAGCAGTTCCGACAGGGAAAGTTCGGAAAAACTGTTTTTT.

The J gene is TRBJ1-1, the V gene TRBV7-3; D gene ambiguous. The germline V gene encodes CDR1 SGHTA and CDR2 FQGTGA. This CDR3 is 17 amino acids long. V was shortened by 1 base and J by 4 bases, with 19 bases between the two germline ends. CDR3 amino acids: CASSLRVTPRPGTEAFF. In nucleotides, the CDR3 is TGTGCCAGCAGCTTAAGGGTCACTCCACGGCCAGGCACTGAAGCTTTCTTT.

The V call is TRBV19, the J call TRBJ1-2, with 11 bases that match TRBD1. V lost 4 bases, J lost 4 bases, and 2 bases stayed unmatched. The CDR3 consists of 14 residues. Germline lookup yields CDR1 LNHDA and CDR2 SQIVND (reference sequence). This CDR3 is CASSRTGGFYGYTF. The CDR3 bases are TGTGCCAGTAGTAGGACAGGGGGCTTCTATGGCTACACCTTC.

The CDR3, as DNA: TGTGCCAGCAGGGGACAGGGTTTCTATGGCTACACCTTC. This gives the protein CASRGQGFYGYTF. The rearrangement links TRBV3-1 (or the pseudogene TRBV3-2) to TRBJ1-2, with 9 bases lining up with TRBD1. In germline, CDR1 is LGHDT, CDR2 YNNKEL (reference sequence). This CDR3 is built from 13 residues. Trimming at V came to 6 bases and at J to 4 bases, leaving 3 bases not matched to a gene.

The CDR3 nucleotides read TGTGCCTGGAGTGACCTGGACAGGTTCTCTGGAAACACCATATATTTT. It translates to CAWSDLDRFSGNTIYF. The rearrangement joins TRBV30 to TRBJ1-3, with 7 bases fitting TRBD1. V shed 1 base, J shed 0 bases, and the junction held 6 bases outside the gene matches. Germline V CDR1 and CDR2: GTSNPN, SVGIG (reference sequence). This CDR3 contains 16 residues. The variable domain in full, with the rest retrieved from reference TRBV30 and TRBJ1-3, is SQTIHQWPATLVQPVGSPLSLECTVEGTSNPNLYWYRQAAGRGLQLLFYSVGIGQISSEVPQNLSASRPQDRQFILSSKKLLLSDSGFYLCAWSDLDRFSGNTIYFGEGSWLTVV.

The J gene is TRBJ1-2, the V gene TRBV23-1; D perhaps matches TRBD1 (6 bases). TRBV23-1 is placed among ORFs of uncertain function. This CDR3 comprises 14 residues. V lost 8 bases and J lost 1, with 14 bases in between. The CDR3 here is CASPEGGINYGYTF. CDR3 DNA sequence: TGCGCCAGCCCCGAGGGGGGGATTAACTATGGCTACACCTTC.

The V call is TRBV9, the J call TRBJ2-5; TRBD2 matches at 9 bases. Germline values: CDR1 SGDLS, CDR2 YYNGEE. J was trimmed by 2 bases and V by 0 bases; bases with no gene match: 11. The CDR3 consists of 18 residues. CDR3: CASSVAGGTTSGQETQYF. The CDR3 region has the DNA TGTGCCAGCAGCGTAGCTGGGGGAACGACTAGCGGACAAGAGACCCAGTACTTC.

This clone was detected once. The chain recombines TRBV2 with TRBJ2-2; 11 positions agree with TRBD2. The CDR3 covers 16 residues. Germline CDR1 is SNHLY and CDR2 is FYNNEI. V gave up 6 bases and J gave up 3 bases; unmatched junction bases: 6. Here the CDR3 reads CASRTGLAGYTGELFF. CDR3 DNA: TGTGCCAGCAGGACCGGACTAGCGGGTTACACCGGGGAGCTGTTTTTT.

This clone occurred once. This same CDR3 is encoded by further DNA sequences in the sample. The rearrangement joins TRBV7-2 to TRBJ1-5, with 10 nucleotides matching TRBD1. This CDR3 spans 16 amino acids. J lost 2 bases, V lost 1 base, and 2 bases had no gene match. Germline lookup yields CDR1 SGHTA and CDR2 FQGNSA. CDR3: CASSLVGTGGNQPQHF. CDR3 DNA: TGTGCCAGCAGCTTAGTGGGGACAGGGGGCAATCAGCCCCAGCATTTT.

The V call is TRBV6-5, the J call TRBJ2-7; D uncertain. Per the germline V gene, CDR1 is MNHEY and CDR2 is SVGAGI. The CDR3 runs to 11 residues. The V end was cut by 6 bases, the J end by 3 bases, with 6 bases between. This CDR3 reads CASSQNYEQYF. In DNA form, the CDR3 reads TGTGCCAGCAGCCAGAACTACGAGCAGTACTTC.

This clone was seen only a few times. The rearrangement links TRBV5-1 to TRBJ1-4; the D gene is possibly TRBD1 (6 bases). V shed 3 bases and J shed 3 bases, with 15 bases lying between them. Germline V gene data show CDR1 as SGHRS and CDR2 as YFSETQ. CDR3 length: 16 residues. The CDR3 is CASSSTGKGANEKLFF. Written as DNA, the CDR3 is TGCGCCAGCAGCTCTACAGGGAAAGGGGCTAATGAAAAACTGTTTTTT.

The J gene is TRBJ1-4, the V gene TRBV6-5, with TRBD1 as a possible D gene (6 bases). The CDR3 runs 14 residues. CDR1 is MNHEY, CDR2 SVGAGI, per germline. Trimming shortened V by 6 bases and J by 5 bases, and 13 bases separated the two germline ends. The CDR3 reads CASRLQGLNEKLFF. For the CDR3, the DNA is TGTGCCAGCAGATTACAGGGTTTGAATGAAAAACTGTTTTTT.